Listed here are 3 T cell receptor beta chains from one sample, sequenced in a study of T cells after yellow fever vaccination. One entry per CDR3 protein, called by TCRdb with MiXCR from the 5' RACE reads. The sample has about 580,000 distinct CDR3 sequences, about a sixth seen once; the top ten hold roughly a sixth. The sequenced sample was PBMCs, obtained 5 days after the first yellow fever vaccination. Receptors were obtained from a man aged 18 to 29 who received the YFV17D yellow fever vaccine.

With regard to this clonotype: A read error is possible here, since a much larger clone lies one base away. This CDR3 reads CASSDPDTQYF. The CDR3 nucleotides read TGTGCCAGCAGTGACCCAGATACGCAGTATTTT. The V call is TRBV2, the J call TRBJ2-3, with D uncertain. The CDR3 consists of 11 residues. The V gene's germline CDR1 is SNHLY and CDR2 FYNNEI. V gave up 3 bases and J gave up 4 bases, with 2 bases separating them. Drawing the rest from reference TRBV2 and TRBJ2-3, the complete variable domain is EPEVTQTPSHQVTQMGQEVILRCVPISNHLYFYWYRQILGQKVEFLVSFYNNEISEKSEIFDDQFSVERPDGSNFTLKIRSTKLEDSAMYFCASSDPDTQYFGPGTRLTVL.

The chain recombines TRBV18 with TRBJ2-3; possible D gene TRBD2, 5 bases. The CDR3 length is 12 residues. The germline CDR1 and CDR2 sequences are KGHSH and LQKENI. The V end lost 6 bases, the J end lost 5 bases, and 9 bases lay between the germline ends. CDR3 sequence reads: CASSYREDTQYF. CDR3 DNA: TGTGCCAGCTCTTACCGGGAAGATACGCAGTATTTT.

Many counts were recorded for this clonotype. J is TRBJ2-5 and V is TRBV2; 8 positions agree with TRBD2. CDR1 and CDR2 from the germline V gene are SNHLY and FYNNEI. Trimming took 4 bases from V and 3 from J; bases not matched to a gene: 4. This CDR3 has 14 residues. CDR3: CASSGNGGEETQYF. The CDR3 DNA reads TGTGCCAGCAGTGGGAACGGGGGGGAAGAGACCCAGTACTTC.